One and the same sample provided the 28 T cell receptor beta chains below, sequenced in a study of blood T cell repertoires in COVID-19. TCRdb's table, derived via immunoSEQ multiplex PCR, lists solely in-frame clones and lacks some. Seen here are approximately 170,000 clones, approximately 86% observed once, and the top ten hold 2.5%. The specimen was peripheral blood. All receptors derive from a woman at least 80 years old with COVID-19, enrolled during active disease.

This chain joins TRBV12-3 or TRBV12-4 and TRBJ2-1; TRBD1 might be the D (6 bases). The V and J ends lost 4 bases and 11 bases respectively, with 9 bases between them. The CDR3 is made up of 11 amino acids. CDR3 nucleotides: TGTGCCAGCAGTTCAGGGACAAAGCAGTTCTTC. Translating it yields CASSSGTKQFF.

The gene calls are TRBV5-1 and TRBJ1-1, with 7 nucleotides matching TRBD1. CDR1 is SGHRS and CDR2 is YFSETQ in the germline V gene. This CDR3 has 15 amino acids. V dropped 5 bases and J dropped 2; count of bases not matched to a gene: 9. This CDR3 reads CASRFTTGTNTEAFF. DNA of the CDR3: TGCGCCAGCAGATTCACGACAGGGACTAACACTGAAGCTTTCTTT.

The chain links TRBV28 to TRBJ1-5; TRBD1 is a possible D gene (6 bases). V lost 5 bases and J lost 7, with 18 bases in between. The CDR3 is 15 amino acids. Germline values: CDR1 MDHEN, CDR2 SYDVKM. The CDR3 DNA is TGTGCCAGCAGTACACTCAGCGGGGGGCGGCAGCCCCAGCATTTT. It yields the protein CASSTLSGGRQPQHF.

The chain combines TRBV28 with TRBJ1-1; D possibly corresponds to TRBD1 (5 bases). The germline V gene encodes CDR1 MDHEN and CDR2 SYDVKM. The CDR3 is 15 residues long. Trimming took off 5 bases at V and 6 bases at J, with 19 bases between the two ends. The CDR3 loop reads CASSPLQVGLSEAFF. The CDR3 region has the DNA TGTGCCAGCAGTCCCCTCCAGGTGGGACTCTCTGAAGCTTTCTTT.

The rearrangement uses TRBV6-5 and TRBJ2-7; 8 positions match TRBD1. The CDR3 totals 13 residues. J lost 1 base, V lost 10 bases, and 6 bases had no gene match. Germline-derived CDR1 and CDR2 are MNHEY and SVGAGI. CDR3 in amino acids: CATTRGPSYEQYF. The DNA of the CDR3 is TGTGCCACCACCAGGGGGCCATCCTACGAGCAGTACTTC.

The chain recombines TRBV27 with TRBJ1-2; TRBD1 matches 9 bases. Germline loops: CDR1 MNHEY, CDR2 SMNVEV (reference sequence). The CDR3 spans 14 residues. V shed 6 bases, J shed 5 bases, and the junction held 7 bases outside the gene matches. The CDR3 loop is CASRTAGTGYGYTF. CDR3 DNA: TGTGCCAGCAGGACGGCCGGGACAGGGTATGGCTACACCTTC.

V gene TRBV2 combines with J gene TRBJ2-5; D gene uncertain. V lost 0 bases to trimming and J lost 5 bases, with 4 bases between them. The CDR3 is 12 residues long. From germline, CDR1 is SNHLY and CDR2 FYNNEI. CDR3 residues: CASSEARETQYF. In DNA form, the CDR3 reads TGTGCCAGCAGTGAAGCCCGGGAGACCCAGTACTTC.

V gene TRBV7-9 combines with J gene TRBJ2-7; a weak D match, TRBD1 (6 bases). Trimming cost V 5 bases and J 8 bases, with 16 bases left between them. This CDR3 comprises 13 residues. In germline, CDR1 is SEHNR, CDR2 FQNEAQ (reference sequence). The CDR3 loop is CASSLGGENKQYF. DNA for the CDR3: TGTGCCAGCAGCCTAGGGGGAGAAAACAAGCAGTACTTC.

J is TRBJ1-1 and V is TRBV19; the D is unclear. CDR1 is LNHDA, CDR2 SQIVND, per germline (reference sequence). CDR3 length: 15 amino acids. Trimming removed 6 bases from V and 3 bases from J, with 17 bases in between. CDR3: CASSRRGSRDTEAFF. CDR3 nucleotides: TGTGCCAGTAGCCGGCGCGGAAGTCGTGACACTGAAGCTTTCTTT.

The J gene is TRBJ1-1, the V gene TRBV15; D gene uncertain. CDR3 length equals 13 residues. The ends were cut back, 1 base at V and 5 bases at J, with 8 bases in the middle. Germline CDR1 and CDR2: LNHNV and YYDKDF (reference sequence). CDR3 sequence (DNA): TGTGCCACCAGCAGAGCGCCGGGGACTGAAGCTTTCTTT. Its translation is CATSRAPGTEAFF.

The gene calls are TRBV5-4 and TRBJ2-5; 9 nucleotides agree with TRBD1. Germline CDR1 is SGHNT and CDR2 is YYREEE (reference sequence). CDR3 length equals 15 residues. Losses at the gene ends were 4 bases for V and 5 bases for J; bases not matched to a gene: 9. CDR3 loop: CASSIGGQGLETQYF. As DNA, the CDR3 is TGTGCCAGCAGCATAGGGGGACAGGGATTGGAGACCCAGTACTTC.

The CDR3 here is CASSRHGDSPNYGYTF. The CDR3 DNA reads as TGCGCCAGCAGCCGCCATGGGGACAGTCCTAACTATGGCTACACCTTC. This chain uses TRBV4-3 with TRBJ1-2; 7 nucleotides match TRBD1. Germline-derived CDR1 and CDR2 are LGHNA and YSLEER. The CDR3 is 16 residues long. The V segment lost 4 bases and the J segment 0 bases; nucleotides outside the gene matches: 8.

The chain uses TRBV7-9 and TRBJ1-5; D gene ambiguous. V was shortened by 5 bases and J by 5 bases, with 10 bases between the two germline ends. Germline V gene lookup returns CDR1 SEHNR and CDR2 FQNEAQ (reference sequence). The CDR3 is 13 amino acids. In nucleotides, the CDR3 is TGTGCCAGCAGCCCCGGGTTTGATCAGCCCCAGCATTTT. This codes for CASSPGFDQPQHF.

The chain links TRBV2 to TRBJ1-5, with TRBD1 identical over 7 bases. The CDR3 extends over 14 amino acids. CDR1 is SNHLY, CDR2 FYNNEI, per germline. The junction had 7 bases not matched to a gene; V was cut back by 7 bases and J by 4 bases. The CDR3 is CASTDRVANQPQHF. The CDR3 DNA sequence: TGTGCCAGCACCGACAGGGTTGCAAATCAGCCCCAGCATTTT.

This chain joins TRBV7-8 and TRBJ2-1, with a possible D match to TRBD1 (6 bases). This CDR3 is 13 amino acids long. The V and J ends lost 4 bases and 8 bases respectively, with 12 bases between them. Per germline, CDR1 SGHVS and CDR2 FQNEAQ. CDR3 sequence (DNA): TGTGCCAGCAGCTGGGGTGGGACACATGAGCAGTTCTTC. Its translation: CASSWGGTHEQFF.

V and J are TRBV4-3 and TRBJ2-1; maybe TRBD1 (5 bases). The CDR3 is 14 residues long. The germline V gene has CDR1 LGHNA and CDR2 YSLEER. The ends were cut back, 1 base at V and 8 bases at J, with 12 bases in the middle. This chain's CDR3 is CASSQGQGVDEQFF. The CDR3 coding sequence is TGCGCCAGCAGCCAAGGTCAGGGTGTCGATGAGCAGTTCTTC.

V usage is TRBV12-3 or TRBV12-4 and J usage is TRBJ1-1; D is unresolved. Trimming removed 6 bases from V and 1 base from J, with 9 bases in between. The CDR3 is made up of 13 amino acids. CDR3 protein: CASRSIENTEAFF. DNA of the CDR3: TGTGCCAGCAGGTCAATAGAGAACACTGAAGCTTTCTTT.

CDR3 coding DNA: TGTGCCACCTCCACTGGAGGGCTCTCCTACAATGAGCAGTTCTTC. Translated: CATSTGGLSYNEQFF. The genes are TRBV19 and TRBJ2-1; D might be TRBD2 (6 bases). Between the trimmed V and J ends, which lost 10 bases and 0 bases, there was a span of 16 bases. The CDR3 consists of 15 residues. Germline V lookup: CDR1 LNHDA, CDR2 SQIVND (reference sequence).

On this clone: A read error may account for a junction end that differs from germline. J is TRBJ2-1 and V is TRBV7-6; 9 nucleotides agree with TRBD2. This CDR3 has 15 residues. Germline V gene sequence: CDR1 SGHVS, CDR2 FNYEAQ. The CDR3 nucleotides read TGTGCCAGCACCTTAGCGGGAGAGTCCTACAATGAGCAGTTCTTC. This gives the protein CASTLAGESYNEQFF.

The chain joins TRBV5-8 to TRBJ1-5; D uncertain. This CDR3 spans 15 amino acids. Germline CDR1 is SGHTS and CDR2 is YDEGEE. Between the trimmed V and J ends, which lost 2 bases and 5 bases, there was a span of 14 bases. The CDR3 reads CASSFASFMDQPQHF. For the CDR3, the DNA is TGTGCCAGCAGCTTCGCTAGTTTTATGGATCAGCCCCAGCATTTT.

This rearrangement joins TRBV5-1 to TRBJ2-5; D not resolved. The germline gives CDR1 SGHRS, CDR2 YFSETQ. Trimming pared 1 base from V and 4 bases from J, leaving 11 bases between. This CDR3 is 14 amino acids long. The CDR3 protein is CASSLLEDSETQYF. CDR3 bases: TGCGCCAGCAGCTTGTTAGAGGATTCAGAGACCCAGTACTTC.

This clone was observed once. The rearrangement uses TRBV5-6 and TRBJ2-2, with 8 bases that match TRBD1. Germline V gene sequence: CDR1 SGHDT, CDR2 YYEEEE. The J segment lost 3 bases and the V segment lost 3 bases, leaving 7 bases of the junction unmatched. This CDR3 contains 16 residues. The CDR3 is CASSSRQGRYTGELFF. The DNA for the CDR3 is TGTGCCAGCAGCTCCCGACAGGGGCGATACACCGGGGAGCTGTTTTTT. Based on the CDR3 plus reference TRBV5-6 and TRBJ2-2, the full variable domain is DAGVTQSPTHLIKTRGQQVTLRCSPKSGHDTVSWYQQALGQGPQFIFQYYEEEERQRGNFPDRFSGHQFPNYSSELNVNALLLGDSALYLCASSSRQGRYTGELFFGEGSRLTVL.

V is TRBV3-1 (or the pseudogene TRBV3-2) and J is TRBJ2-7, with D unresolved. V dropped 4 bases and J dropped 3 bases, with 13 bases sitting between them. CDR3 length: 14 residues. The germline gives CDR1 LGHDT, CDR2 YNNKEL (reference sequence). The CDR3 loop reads CASSPQEPFYEQYF. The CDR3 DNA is TGTGCCAGCAGCCCCCAGGAACCTTTCTACGAGCAGTACTTC.

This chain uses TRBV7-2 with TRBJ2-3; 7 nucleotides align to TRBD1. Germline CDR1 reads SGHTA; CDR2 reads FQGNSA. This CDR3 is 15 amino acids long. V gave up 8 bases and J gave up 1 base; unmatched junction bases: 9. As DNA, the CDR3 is TGTGCCAGCGCCAACAGGGGTGGGGGCACAGATACGCAGTATTTT. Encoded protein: CASANRGGGTDTQYF.

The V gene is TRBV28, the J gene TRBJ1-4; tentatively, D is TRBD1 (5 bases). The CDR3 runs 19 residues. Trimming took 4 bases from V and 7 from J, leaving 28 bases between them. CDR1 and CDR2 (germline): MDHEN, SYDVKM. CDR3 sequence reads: CASSSYGGGSSLFVEKLFF. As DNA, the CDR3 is TGTGCCAGCAGTTCTTATGGGGGGGGGAGCAGCCTTTTCGTTGAAAAACTGTTTTTT.

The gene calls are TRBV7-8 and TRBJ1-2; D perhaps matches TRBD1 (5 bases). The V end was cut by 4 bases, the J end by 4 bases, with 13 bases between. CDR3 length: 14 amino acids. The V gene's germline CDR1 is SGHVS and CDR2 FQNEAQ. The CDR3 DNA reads TGTGCCAGCAGCTCCGATGGGGCAGGCTATGGCTACACCTTC. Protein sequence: CASSSDGAGYGYTF. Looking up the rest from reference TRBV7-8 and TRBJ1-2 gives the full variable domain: GAGVSQSPRYKVAKRGQDVALRCDPISGHVSLFWYQQALGQGPEFLTYFQNEAQLDKSGLPSDRFFAERPEGSVSTLKIQRTQQEDSAVYLCASSSDGAGYGYTFGSGTRLTVV.

The DNA for the CDR3 is TGTGCCAGCAGTTACGACAGGGCCTCTACCTACGAGCAGTACTTC. Its translation: CASSYDRASTYEQYF. This sequence joins TRBV2 and TRBJ2-7; 7 positions match TRBD1. The germline gives CDR1 SNHLY, CDR2 FYNNEI. This CDR3 spans 15 amino acids. The trim removed 5 bases at V and 2 bases at J, leaving 9 bases unmatched.

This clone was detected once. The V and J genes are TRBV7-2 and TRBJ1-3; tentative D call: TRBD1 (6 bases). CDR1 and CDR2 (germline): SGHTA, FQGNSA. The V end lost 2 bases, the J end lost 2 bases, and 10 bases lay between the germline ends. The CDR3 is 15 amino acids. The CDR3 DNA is TGTGCCAGCAGCTTATTTCGGGACACTGGAAACACCATATATTTT. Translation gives CASSLFRDTGNTIYF. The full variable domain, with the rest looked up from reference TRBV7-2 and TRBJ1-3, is GAGVSQSPSNKVTEKGKDVELRCDPISGHTALYWYRQSLGQGLEFLIYFQGNSAPDKSGLPSDRFSAERTGGSVSTLTIQRTQQEDSAVYLCASSLFRDTGNTIYFGEGSWLTVV.